The sequence of this T cell receptor (beta chain) was determined in a study of shared clonotypes between healthy human individuals. Details on this clone: Its specificity is not known.

CD45RA-negative memory and CD45RA+ naive subsets were split from the CD4+ cells. The CDR3 contains 14 residues. Germline V gene data show CDR1 as KGHSH and CDR2 as LQKENI. Trimming stripped 2 bases from V and 5 bases from J, with 13 bases between. Replicate sorted-subset PCRs were loaded with 150 to 250 ng DNA, 30,000 to 35,000 T cell genomes. Data came from immunoSEQ multiplex PCR; TCRdb stores just in-frame clones and leaves some out. The profile shows approximately 330,000 clones, around 79% of them singletons. Study conclusions and caveats: How much donors shared clonotypes was expected to be affected by sequencing depth.

The specimen was memory CD4+ T cells sorted from blood. Indicated subset: CD45RA-negative fraction. This receptor was identified in a young man in good health. The chain links TRBV18 to TRBJ2-7; D is possibly TRBD1 (5 bases). Here the CDR3 reads CASSPKGNRHEQYF. The CDR3 DNA reads TGTGCCAGCTCACCAAAGGGGAACCGACACGAGCAGTACTTC.